Listed below are T cell receptor beta chains from one sample, sequenced in a study of cytomegalovirus exposure and HLA in healthy donors. Sequenced by immunoSEQ multiplex PCR; TCRdb stores in-frame clones only, minus some. Of around 150,000 clones in the sample, around four fifths were seen once. The specimen sequenced was PBMCs. These receptors were collected from a man aged 45-60 years in good health and CMV-seropositive. Each CDR3 is given with its conserved first and last residue. A D gene is named only where the DNA matches it firmly. Clone size is stated in some rows and not others, as once, few, many or a class when expanded.

clone_size: few; v_call: TRBV30; j_call: TRBJ1-4; d_call: NA; cdr3_aa: CAWSLLTNEKLFF; cdr3_nt: TGTGCCTGGAGTCTCTTGACTAATGAAAAACTGTTTTTT
clone_size: NA; v_call: TRBV29-1; j_call: TRBJ2-7; d_call: TRBD1; cdr3_aa: CSVELDRALGQYF; cdr3_nt: TGCAGCGTTGAGCTGGACAGGGCACTCGGGCAGTACTTC
clone_size: NA; v_call: TRBV11-2; j_call: TRBJ2-2; d_call: TRBD2; cdr3_aa: CASSPTSGRAVGTGELFF; cdr3_nt: TGTGCCAGCAGCCCGACTAGCGGGAGGGCAGTGGGCACCGGGGAGCTGTTTTTT
clone_size: NA; v_call: TRBV30; j_call: TRBJ2-2; d_call: NA; cdr3_aa: CAWRRLSTGELFF; cdr3_nt: TGTGCCTGGAGGAGACTAAGCACCGGGGAGCTGTTTTTT
clone_size: NA; v_call: TRBV4-2; j_call: TRBJ2-7; d_call: NA; cdr3_aa: CASSGGPVYEQYF; cdr3_nt: TGTGCCAGCTCAGGGGGGCCGGTCTACGAGCAGTACTTC
clone_size: NA; v_call: TRBV19; j_call: TRBJ2-1; d_call: TRBD2; cdr3_aa: CASSPGGGGEQFF; cdr3_nt: TGTGCCAGTAGCCCGGGGGGGGGCGGTGAGCAGTTCTTC
clone_size: once; v_call: TRBV9; j_call: TRBJ2-1; d_call: TRBD2; cdr3_aa: CASSRGSGGNNEQFF; cdr3_nt: TGTGCCAGCAGCCGGGGGAGCGGGGGGAACAATGAGCAGTTCTTC
clone_size: NA; v_call: TRBV5-4; j_call: TRBJ2-7; d_call: TRBD2; cdr3_aa: CASSLDMGLAGSYEQYF; cdr3_nt: TGTGCCAGCAGCTTGGACATGGGGCTAGCGGGTTCCTACGAGCAGTACTTC
clone_size: NA; v_call: TRBV19; j_call: TRBJ1-5; d_call: NA; cdr3_aa: CASGVGTGEQPQHF; cdr3_nt: TGTGCCAGTGGCGTGGGGACTGGCGAACAGCCCCAGCATTTT
clone_size: NA; v_call: TRBV7-9; j_call: TRBJ2-7; d_call: TRBD2; cdr3_aa: CASSNPSGLTNEQYF; cdr3_nt: TGTGCCAGCAGCAATCCTTCGGGACTAACTAACGAGCAGTACTTC
clone_size: few; v_call: TRBV10-3; j_call: TRBJ1-3; d_call: NA; cdr3_aa: CAIMEGADSGNTIYF; cdr3_nt: TGTGCCATCATGGAGGGCGCGGATTCTGGAAACACCATATATTTT
clone_size: NA; v_call: TRBV6-4; j_call: TRBJ2-6; d_call: NA; cdr3_aa: CASSSGGSGANVLTF; cdr3_nt: TGTGCCAGCAGCAGTGGGGGGTCTGGGGCCAACGTCCTGACTTTC
clone_size: once; v_call: TRBV21-1; j_call: TRBJ2-1; d_call: NA; cdr3_aa: CASSKVGTGGKDNEQFF; cdr3_nt: TGTGCCAGCAGCAAAGTGGGGACAGGGGGCAAGGACAATGAGCAGTTCTTC
clone_size: NA; v_call: TRBV7-2; j_call: TRBJ1-1; d_call: NA; cdr3_aa: CASSLHPSNTEAFF; cdr3_nt: TGTGCCAGCAGCTTACATCCATCCAACACTGAAGCTTTCTTT
clone_size: NA; v_call: TRBV7-2; j_call: TRBJ2-7; d_call: NA; cdr3_aa: CASSSDSSAAYEQYF; cdr3_nt: TGTGCCAGCAGCTCCGACTCTAGCGCCGCCTACGAGCAGTACTTC
clone_size: NA; v_call: TRBV30; j_call: TRBJ2-5; d_call: NA; cdr3_aa: CAWSASLETQYF; cdr3_nt: TGTGCCTGGTCTGCCAGTCTAGAGACCCAGTACTTC
clone_size: NA; v_call: TRBV5-6; j_call: TRBJ2-5; d_call: TRBD1; cdr3_aa: CASSFDRGDETQYF; cdr3_nt: TGTGCCAGCAGCTTCGACAGGGGAGACGAGACCCAGTACTTC
clone_size: NA; v_call: TRBV5-1; j_call: TRBJ1-2; d_call: NA; cdr3_aa: CASSLTGPDGYTF; cdr3_nt: TGCGCCAGCAGCTTGACAGGTCCTGATGGCTACACCTTC
clone_size: NA; v_call: TRBV5-1; j_call: TRBJ2-1; d_call: NA; cdr3_aa: CASRPAMHNEQFF; cdr3_nt: TGCGCCAGCAGACCAGCGATGCACAATGAGCAGTTCTTC
clone_size: few; v_call: TRBV5-6; j_call: TRBJ2-2; d_call: NA; cdr3_aa: CASSLGHNTGELFF; cdr3_nt: TGTGCCAGCAGCTTGGGACACAACACCGGGGAGCTGTTTTTT
clone_size: NA; v_call: TRBV9; j_call: TRBJ2-1; d_call: NA; cdr3_aa: CASSVRAVGGSEQFF; cdr3_nt: TGTGCCAGCAGCGTAAGGGCCGTTGGAGGGAGTGAGCAGTTCTTC
clone_size: NA; v_call: TRBV4-2; j_call: TRBJ1-3; d_call: NA; cdr3_aa: CASSQGLLAEGPGNTIYF; cdr3_nt: TGTGCCAGCAGCCAAGGTTTGTTAGCGGAGGGTCCTGGAAACACCATATATTTT
clone_size: NA; v_call: TRBV25-1; j_call: TRBJ2-7; d_call: TRBD1; cdr3_aa: CASRPRTGKTYEQYF; cdr3_nt: TGTGCCAGCAGGCCGCGGACAGGGAAAACCTACGAGCAGTACTTC
clone_size: NA; v_call: TRBV2; j_call: TRBJ2-7; d_call: NA; cdr3_aa: CASSEGSFYEQYF; cdr3_nt: TGTGCCAGCAGTGAAGGGAGTTTCTACGAGCAGTACTTC
clone_size: NA; v_call: TRBV6-1; j_call: TRBJ2-5; d_call: TRBD2; cdr3_aa: CATVNSGRDQETQYF; cdr3_nt: TGTGCCACCGTGAATAGCGGGAGGGACCAAGAGACCCAGTACTTC
clone_size: NA; v_call: TRBV4-3; j_call: TRBJ2-4; d_call: TRBD1; cdr3_aa: CASSQDGTGTTNIQYF; cdr3_nt: TGCGCCAGCAGCCAAGATGGGACAGGGACAACGAACATTCAGTACTTC
clone_size: once; v_call: TRBV14; j_call: TRBJ2-5; d_call: TRBD1; cdr3_aa: CASSQARQGRGQETQYF; cdr3_nt: TGTGCCAGCAGCCAAGCGCGACAGGGGAGAGGGCAAGAGACCCAGTACTTC
clone_size: NA; v_call: TRBV14; j_call: TRBJ2-1; d_call: TRBD2; cdr3_aa: CASSQGLVSNEQFF; cdr3_nt: TGTGCCAGCAGCCAGGGACTAGTTTCCAATGAGCAGTTCTTC
clone_size: NA; v_call: TRBV12-1; j_call: TRBJ2-2; d_call: NA; cdr3_aa: CASSHRDSNTGELFF; cdr3_nt: TGTGCCAGCAGCCATCGGGACTCCAACACCGGGGAGCTGTTTTTT
clone_size: NA; v_call: TRBV6-1; j_call: TRBJ2-4; d_call: TRBD2; cdr3_aa: CASRVAGERNIQYF; cdr3_nt: TGTGCCAGCAGGGTAGCGGGAGAGCGAAACATTCAGTACTTC
clone_size: NA; v_call: TRBV21-1; j_call: TRBJ2-7; d_call: NA; cdr3_aa: CASSKAGTGHSYEQYF; cdr3_nt: TGTGCCAGCAGCAAAGCTGGGACAGGCCACTCCTACGAGCAGTACTTC
clone_size: NA; v_call: TRBV7-9; j_call: TRBJ2-5; d_call: TRBD2; cdr3_aa: CASSLSSGSQETQYF; cdr3_nt: TGTGCCAGCAGCTTGAGTAGCGGGAGCCAAGAGACCCAGTACTTC
clone_size: NA; v_call: TRBV5-6; j_call: TRBJ1-2; d_call: NA; cdr3_aa: CASSLVFGSGYGYTF; cdr3_nt: TGTGCCAGCAGCTTGGTCTTTGGTTCGGGGTATGGCTACACCTTC
clone_size: once; v_call: TRBV2; j_call: TRBJ1-2; d_call: TRBD1; cdr3_aa: CASNTGVLRGYTF; cdr3_nt: TGTGCCAGCAACACAGGGGTACTTCGTGGCTACACCTTC
clone_size: few; v_call: TRBV7-9; j_call: TRBJ1-5; d_call: NA; cdr3_aa: CASSLGGFELRPQHF; cdr3_nt: TGTGCCAGCAGCTTAGGAGGGTTCGAATTGCGGCCCCAGCATTTT
clone_size: NA; v_call: TRBV19; j_call: TRBJ2-3; d_call: NA; cdr3_aa: CASSIAGISTDTQYF; cdr3_nt: TGTGCCAGTAGTATTGCAGGAATTAGCACAGATACGCAGTATTTT
clone_size: few; v_call: TRBV21-1; j_call: TRBJ2-7; d_call: NA; cdr3_aa: CASSKVGGYHEQYF; cdr3_nt: TGTGCCAGCAGCAAAGTGGGGGGTTACCACGAGCAGTACTTC
clone_size: NA; v_call: TRBV5-6; j_call: TRBJ1-4; d_call: NA; cdr3_aa: CASSLVSGREKLFF; cdr3_nt: TGTGCCAGCAGCTTGGTGTCAGGCCGCGAAAAACTGTTTTTT